These T cell receptor beta chains were read from a single sample in a study of blood T cell repertoires in COVID-19. Only in-frame clones appear in the TCRdb table, and some are missing; sequencing was by immunoSEQ multiplex PCR. The sample consists of 150,000 to 200,000 clones, roughly 86% of them appearing once. The sequencing sample was made of peripheral blood. The receptor set was obtained from a woman in her 50s with acute or convalescent COVID-19. CDR3s include the opening cysteine and the closing phenylalanine or tryptophan. The D gene is left open where the match is weak. Size tells how often a clone was seen (once, few, many) or the class of an expanded clone, and some rows leave it out.

D gene	V gene	clone size	J gene	CDR3 DNA	CDR3 protein
NA	TRBV19	NA	TRBJ2-7	TGTGCCAGTACAATAACAGGTTCTTCTTACGAGCAGTACTTC	CASTITGSSYEQYF
NA	TRBV29-1	NA	TRBJ2-7	TGCAGCGTTGAAGTAGGGCAGGGGGGCTACGAGCAGTACTTC	CSVEVGQGGYEQYF
TRBD1	TRBV27	NA	TRBJ1-3	TGTGCCAGCAGTGCGAGGACAGGGGGCACAAACACCATATATTTT	CASSARTGGTNTIYF
NA	TRBV3-1/TRBV3-2	NA	TRBJ1-2	TGTGCCAGCAGCCAAGCGTCTAACTATGGCTACACCTTC	CASSQASNYGYTF
NA	TRBV2	few	TRBJ2-7	TGTGCCAGCAGGGCGCAGGGGACCTACGAGCAGTACTTC	CASRAQGTYEQYF
NA	TRBV30	NA	TRBJ1-3	TGTGCCTGGAAGCTCGTCGGTGGAAACACCATATATTTT	CAWKLVGGNTIYF
TRBD1	TRBV6-2/TRBV6-3	NA	TRBJ2-7	TGTGCCAGCAGTTCGACGGACAGGATCGGCTACGAGCAGTACTTC	CASSSTDRIGYEQYF
TRBD1	TRBV6-6	NA	TRBJ1-5	TGTGCCAGCAGTCAAACCCGTTTCGGGACAGGTTATCAGCCCCAGCATTTT	CASSQTRFGTGYQPQHF
NA	TRBV14	NA	TRBJ2-7	TGTGCCAGCAGCCAAGTACGGCAGGGGTACGAGCAGTACTTC	CASSQVRQGYEQYF
TRBD1	TRBV3-1/TRBV3-2	NA	TRBJ2-3	TGTGCCAGCAGCCAAGAAGAACTAGACAGGGGATCCACAGATACGCAGTATTTT	CASSQEELDRGSTDTQYF
NA	TRBV6-2/TRBV6-3	NA	TRBJ2-7	TGTGCCAGCAGTTACCCTGACAGCGCTGGATACGAGCAGTACTTC	CASSYPDSAGYEQYF
TRBD2	TRBV9	NA	TRBJ2-2	TGTGCCAGCAGCGTTAGCGGGAGGGCCGGGGAGCTGTTTTTT	CASSVSGRAGELFF
NA	TRBV4-3	NA	TRBJ1-1	TGCGCCAGCACGGCGGAGGGCCTGAACACTGAAGCTTTCTTT	CASTAEGLNTEAFF
TRBD1	TRBV5-1	NA	TRBJ1-2	TGCGCCAGCAGCATGGACAGGGGAGGAGGCTACACCTTC	CASSMDRGGGYTF
NA	TRBV2	NA	TRBJ2-1	TGTGCCAGCAGTGTTAGAGCCCAAAGGGGTGAGCAGTTCTTC	CASSVRAQRGEQFF
NA	TRBV5-6	NA	TRBJ2-1	TGTGCCAGCAGCTTGGGGGCATACAATGAGCAGTTCTTC	CASSLGAYNEQFF
TRBD1	TRBV7-9	NA	TRBJ2-1	TGTGCCAGCAGCTCCGAACCGACAGGGGGCGCCGGACAGTTCTTC	CASSSEPTGGAGQFF
TRBD1	TRBV29-1	NA	TRBJ1-5	TGCAGCGTCCGGGACAGGGGAATTGGGAGCAATCAGCCCCAGCATTTT	CSVRDRGIGSNQPQHF
TRBD1	TRBV5-6	few	TRBJ2-3	TGTGCCAGCAGTCCAAGGACAGGGCCGGATACGCAGTATTTT	CASSPRTGPDTQYF
NA	TRBV24-1	NA	TRBJ1-2	TGTGCCACCAGGGCTACAGGCATCTATGGCTACACCTTC	CATRATGIYGYTF
NA	TRBV9	once	TRBJ2-7	TGTGCCAGCAGCGTAGGGGCAGGGCAAATCGAGCAGTACTTC	CASSVGAGQIEQYF
NA	TRBV7-2	NA	TRBJ2-3	TGTGCCAGCAGGTGGGGGGGCACAGATACGCAGTATTTT	CASRWGGTDTQYF
NA	TRBV7-2	NA	TRBJ1-2	TGTGCCAGCACCTCCTCGGGAATCGGTGGCTACACCTTC	CASTSSGIGGYTF
TRBD1	TRBV29-1	few	TRBJ1-1	TGCAGCGTTGGTGACAGGGGGCGGTCTGAAGCTTTCTTT	CSVGDRGRSEAFF